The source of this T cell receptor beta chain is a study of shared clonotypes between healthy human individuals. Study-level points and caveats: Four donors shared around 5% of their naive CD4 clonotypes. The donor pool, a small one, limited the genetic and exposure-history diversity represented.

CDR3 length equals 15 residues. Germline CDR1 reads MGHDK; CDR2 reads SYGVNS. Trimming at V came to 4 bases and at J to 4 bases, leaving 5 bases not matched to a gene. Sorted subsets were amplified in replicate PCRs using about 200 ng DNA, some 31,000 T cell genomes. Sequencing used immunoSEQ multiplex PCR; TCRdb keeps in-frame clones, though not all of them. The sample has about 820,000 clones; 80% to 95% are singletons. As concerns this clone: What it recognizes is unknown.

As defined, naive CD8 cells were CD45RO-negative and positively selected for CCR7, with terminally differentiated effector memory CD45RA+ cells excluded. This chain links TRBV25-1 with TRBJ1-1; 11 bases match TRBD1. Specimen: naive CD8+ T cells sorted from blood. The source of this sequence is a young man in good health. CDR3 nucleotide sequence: TGTGCCAGCAGTGCGTCGGACAGGGGGCCCACTGAAGCTTTCTTT. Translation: CASSASDRGPTEAFF.